One sample yielded the 22 T cell receptor beta chains listed below, sequenced in a study of cytomegalovirus exposure and HLA in healthy donors. The PCR had 60 Vbeta and 13 Jbeta primers. Method: immunoSEQ multiplex PCR; TCRdb's copy keeps in-frame clones and lacks some. The sample records over 150,000 clones, 65% to 90% being singletons. The sequenced sample was PBMCs. The receptors stem from a man aged 50 to 59 in good health and CMV-seropositive.

The chain recombines TRBV19 with TRBJ1-4; 8 bases agree with TRBD1. The CDR3 extends over 14 amino acids. J lost 7 bases, V lost 5 bases, and 6 bases had no gene match. Germline lookup yields CDR1 LNHDA and CDR2 SQIVND (reference sequence). The CDR3 spells CASSSQGAGEKLFF. The CDR3 nucleotides read TGTGCCAGTAGTTCCCAGGGGGCCGGTGAAAAACTGTTTTTT.

This chain connects TRBV19 to TRBJ1-4; D is unresolved. V lost 7 bases, J lost 0 bases, and 9 bases lay in between. The CDR3 totals 14 residues. Germline-derived CDR1 and CDR2 are LNHDA and SQIVND (reference sequence). The CDR3 DNA sequence: TGTGCCAGTACCTTACTTGCAACTAATGAAAAACTGTTTTTT. Amino acids: CASTLLATNEKLFF.

This clone was seen only once. The chain has TRBV11-1 and TRBJ2-7, with D possibly TRBD2 on 6 matching bases. V shed 5 bases and J shed 2 bases, with 10 bases lying between them. This CDR3 region has 13 residues. CDR1 and CDR2 from the germline V gene are SGHAT and FQDESV (reference sequence). CDR3: CASSQERAYEQYF. The CDR3 nucleotides are TGTGCCAGCAGCCAGGAGCGGGCCTACGAGCAGTACTTC.

The CDR3: CASSLSGQGDSRAYEQYF. The CDR3 region has the DNA TGTGCCAGCAGTTTAAGTGGACAGGGGGATTCGAGAGCCTACGAGCAGTACTTC. The chain joins TRBV27 to TRBJ2-7, with 10 bases that match TRBD1. In germline, CDR1 is MNHEY, CDR2 SMNVEV (reference sequence). Trimming cost V 2 bases and J 2 bases; bases outside gene matches: 12. The CDR3 runs 18 residues.

The chain links TRBV7-9 to TRBJ2-2; D remains unclear. V was shortened by 3 bases and J by 3 bases, with 11 bases between the two germline ends. Germline V gives CDR1 SEHNR, CDR2 FQNEAQ (reference sequence). The CDR3 length is 15 residues. CDR3 residues: CASSFGQADTGELFF. The CDR3 DNA follows: TGTGCCAGCAGCTTTGGTCAGGCCGACACCGGGGAGCTGTTTTTT.

The genes are TRBV7-2 and TRBJ2-3; the match to TRBD2 covers 10 bases. The CDR3 runs 15 residues. Losses at the gene ends were 3 bases for V and 6 bases for J; bases not matched to a gene: 6. The V gene's germline CDR1 is SGHTA and CDR2 FQGNSA. The CDR3 region has the DNA TGTGCCAGCAGCTTTAGCGGGGGGCTCCGGGATACGCAGTATTTT. Protein product: CASSFSGGLRDTQYF. Combining the CDR3 with reference TRBV7-2 and TRBJ2-3 gives the whole variable domain GAGVSQSPSNKVTEKGKDVELRCDPISGHTALYWYRQSLGQGLEFLIYFQGNSAPDKSGLPSDRFSAERTGGSVSTLTIQRTQQEDSAVYLCASSFSGGLRDTQYFGPGTRLTVL.

The J gene is TRBJ2-7, the V gene TRBV6-5; D is possibly TRBD2 (5 bases). The CDR3 is 11 residues long. V lost 8 bases and J lost 4, with 9 bases in between. Germline loops: CDR1 MNHEY, CDR2 SVGAGI. The CDR3: CASWTSYEQYF. CDR3 sequence (DNA): TGTGCCAGCTGGACTTCTTACGAGCAGTACTTC.

This chain uses TRBV5-6 with TRBJ1-1, with 9 positions matching TRBD1. This CDR3 comprises 16 residues. Germline lookup yields CDR1 SGHDT and CDR2 YYEEEE. V dropped 4 bases and J dropped 2; count of bases not matched to a gene: 9. CDR3 DNA: TGTGCCAGCAGCCAAACTACGACAGGGGGAAACACTGAAGCTTTCTTT. It encodes CASSQTTTGGNTEAFF.

The gene calls are TRBV6-1 and TRBJ2-2; no definite D call. The CDR3 is 13 amino acids. In germline, CDR1 is MNHNS, CDR2 SASEGT. V shed 8 bases and J shed 2 bases, with 9 bases lying between them. DNA for the CDR3: TGTGCCAGCGAGATCCTCAACACCGGGGAGCTGTTTTTT. Translating it yields CASEILNTGELFF.

The chain carries TRBV4-3 and TRBJ1-1; D remains ambiguous. From germline, CDR1 is LGHNA and CDR2 YSLEER. Trimming removed 6 bases at V and 0 bases at J, with 8 bases between. There are 13 residues in the CDR3. The CDR3 sequence is CASSRRLNTEAFF. The CDR3 DNA follows: TGCGCCAGCAGTCGCAGGTTGAACACTGAAGCTTTCTTT.

This chain links TRBV5-1 with TRBJ2-7; 7 bases are a match to TRBD1. The CDR3 extends over 14 amino acids. Germline V gives CDR1 SGHRS, CDR2 YFSETQ. The V segment lost 4 bases and the J segment 2 bases; nucleotides outside the gene matches: 6. CDR3 region: CASSLGTEPYEQYF. CDR3 in DNA: TGCGCCAGCAGCCTCGGGACAGAGCCCTACGAGCAGTACTTC.

The V call is TRBV18, the J call TRBJ2-5, with 9 bases that match TRBD2. Germline trimming cut 3 bases from V and 3 bases from J; bases unmatched to any gene: 5. This CDR3 comprises 15 residues. From germline, CDR1 is KGHSH and CDR2 LQKENI. This CDR3 reads CASSPYSGGKETQYF. DNA for the CDR3: TGTGCCAGCTCACCCTATAGCGGGGGAAAAGAGACCCAGTACTTC.

The J gene is TRBJ2-7, the V gene TRBV6-5; a weak D match, TRBD2 (5 bases). The CDR3 loop spans 14 amino acids. The V gene's germline CDR1 is MNHEY and CDR2 SVGAGI. V shed 2 bases and J shed 0 bases, with 8 bases lying between them. In nucleotides, the CDR3 is TGTGCCAGCAGTTACCTTCGGGGCTCCTACGAGCAGTACTTC. It specifies CASSYLRGSYEQYF.

V gene TRBV5-4 combines with J gene TRBJ2-2; tentatively, D is TRBD1 (6 bases). This CDR3 comprises 16 residues. Trimming left V 5 bases short and J 0 bases short, with 14 bases between. Germline V lookup: CDR1 SGHNT, CDR2 YYREEE (reference sequence). CDR3 sequence: CASRSGQSPNTGELFF. For the CDR3, the DNA is TGTGCCAGCAGAAGTGGACAGTCCCCGAACACCGGGGAGCTGTTTTTT.

This clone was counted only a few times. This chain uses TRBV25-1 with TRBJ1-2, with 8 positions matching TRBD1. V lost 4 bases, J lost 3 bases, and 4 bases stayed unmatched. CDR1 is MGHDK, CDR2 SYGVNS, per germline. This CDR3 spans 14 amino acids. The DNA of the CDR3 is TGTGCCAGCAGTGCCTCAGGGGGCTACTATGGCTACACCTTC. It translates to CASSASGGYYGYTF.

The chain couples TRBV29-1 to TRBJ1-5; TRBD1 matches at 9 bases. CDR1 SQVTM and CDR2 ANQGSEA come from the germline V gene. The V gene end was trimmed by 4 bases and the J gene end by 2 bases; junction bases not matched to a gene: 6. CDR3 length: 15 residues. This CDR3 reads CSVVTGGTGNQPQHF. CDR3 sequence (DNA): TGCAGCGTTGTGACAGGGGGAACTGGCAATCAGCCCCAGCATTTT.

The table lists this clone with a count of one. CDR3 nucleotides: TGTGCCAGCAGTATTAGCGGGAACACCGGGGAGCTGTTTTTT. It translates to CASSISGNTGELFF. The rearrangement joins TRBV28 to TRBJ2-2, with D perhaps matching TRBD2 (6 bases). Trimming shortened V by 5 bases and J by 1 base, and 8 bases separated the two germline ends. CDR3 size: 14 residues. Germline CDR1 reads MDHEN; CDR2 reads SYDVKM.

As to this clone: The junction departs from germline at one end; a sequencing error may be responsible. The V gene is TRBV7-9, the J gene TRBJ2-1; 11 bases fit TRBD2. CDR1 SEHNR and CDR2 FQNEAQ come from the germline V gene (reference sequence). The CDR3 is 14 residues long. CDR3 protein: CSSSLPSGRNEQFF. The CDR3 DNA is TGTTCCAGCAGCTTGCCTAGCGGGAGGAATGAGCAGTTCTTC. The complete variable domain, with remaining parts taken from reference TRBV7-9 and TRBJ2-1, reads DTGVSQNPRHKITKRGQNVTFRCDPISEHNRLYWYRQTLGQGPEFLTYFQNEAQLEKSRLLSDRFSAERPKGSFSTLEIQRTEQGDSAMYLCSSSLPSGRNEQFFGPGTRLTVL.

The chain uses TRBV19 and TRBJ1-5; the D is unclear. The germline CDR1 and CDR2 sequences are LNHDA and SQIVND (reference sequence). The CDR3 totals 14 residues. Trimming removed 2 bases at V and 5 bases at J, with 10 bases between. CDR3 sequence reads: CASSIKFGDQPQHF. The CDR3 bases are TGTGCCAGTAGTATAAAATTCGGGGATCAGCCCCAGCATTTT.

This chain links TRBV6-6 with TRBJ2-1; 9 bases match TRBD1. The CDR3 extends over 15 amino acids. V trimming: 6 bases; J trimming: 6 bases; junction bases outside the gene matches: 9. Germline CDR1 MNHNY, CDR2 SVGAGI (reference sequence). Written as DNA, the CDR3 is TGTGCCAGCAGGGAGGGACAGGGCGGATTCAATGAGCAGTTCTTC. It yields the protein CASREGQGGFNEQFF.

V is TRBV2 and J is TRBJ2-2; 12 bases align to TRBD2. Per the germline V gene, CDR1 is SNHLY and CDR2 is FYNNEI. The CDR3 length is 14 residues. The junction had 2 bases not matched to a gene; V was cut back by 6 bases and J by 6 bases. CDR3: CASRTSGSSGELFF. The CDR3 DNA reads TGTGCCAGCAGGACTAGCGGGAGTTCCGGGGAGCTGTTTTTT.

V and J are TRBV19 and TRBJ2-1, with 7 bases aligning to TRBD2. This CDR3 region has 14 residues. CDR1 is LNHDA and CDR2 is SQIVND in the germline V gene (reference sequence). V shed 1 base, J shed 6 bases, and the junction held 3 bases outside the gene matches. The CDR3 loop is CASSIGGLFNEQFF. For the CDR3, the DNA is TGTGCCAGTAGTATAGGGGGACTATTCAATGAGCAGTTCTTC.